The 30 T cell receptor beta chains presented below share a single source sample, sequenced in a study of early T cells in non-severe SARS-CoV-2 infection. TCRdb processed the 5' RACE reads anew with MiXCR; each CDR3 protein has one entry. This table holds about 35,000 distinct CDR3 sequences, about 5.8% found once. The sample comprised whole blood. The receptors were sampled from an adult who was a healthcare worker with PCR-confirmed SARS-CoV-2 infection or an uninfected control (not recorded which).

The sample holds a few counts of this clonotype. The V and J genes are TRBV27 and TRBJ2-7; tentatively, D is TRBD2 (6 bases). The CDR3 loop spans 15 amino acids. The germline V gene encodes CDR1 MNHEY and CDR2 SMNVEV (reference sequence). V was cut by 4 bases and J by 4 bases, with 17 bases left in between. The CDR3 loop is CASSSIGLPSYEQYF. The CDR3 DNA sequence: TGTGCCAGCAGTTCCATCGGACTACCATCTTACGAGCAGTACTTC.

This clonotype was observed many times. The chain joins TRBV27 to TRBJ2-1; D gene unclear. Germline V gives CDR1 MNHEY, CDR2 SMNVEV (reference sequence). Trimming pared 0 bases from V and 0 bases from J, leaving 9 bases between. CDR3 length equals 16 residues. For the CDR3, the DNA is TGTGCCAGCAGTTTATCGTTCAGGAACTCCTACAATGAGCAGTTCTTC. Translating gives CASSLSFRNSYNEQFF.

The chain has TRBV25-1 and TRBJ2-7, with TRBD2 identical over 11 bases. The CDR3 contains 16 residues. Looked up from germline, CDR1 is MGHDK and CDR2 is SYGVNS. Trimming cost V 6 bases and J 0 bases; bases outside gene matches: 7. Written as DNA, the CDR3 is TGTGCCAGCAGCCTATCGACTAGCGGGGCCTCCTACGAGCAGTACTTC. It yields the protein CASSLSTSGASYEQYF.

This clonotype was counted between two and nine times. The V gene is TRBV4-1, the J gene TRBJ2-3; 13 bases align to TRBD2. The CDR3 runs to 17 residues. Germline V gene sequence: CDR1 MGHRA, CDR2 YSYEKL. J lost 5 bases, V lost 4 bases, and 9 bases had no gene match. The CDR3 DNA is TGCGCCAGCAGCCGCTTACTAGCGGGAGGGCCGGGAGATACGCAGTATTTT. Residues: CASSRLLAGGPGDTQYF.

This chain joins TRBV4-2 and TRBJ2-7; D not certain. The CDR3 is made up of 13 amino acids. Per the germline V gene, CDR1 is LGHNA and CDR2 is YNFKEQ. Trimming cost V 0 bases and J 4 bases, with 7 bases left between them. CDR3 coding DNA: TGTGCCAGCAGCCAAGACCCGCGATACGAGCAGTACTTC. Its protein product is CASSQDPRYEQYF.

This clonotype was seen many times. V gene TRBV14 combines with J gene TRBJ2-1; the D is unclear. The CDR3 is 20 amino acids. The germline V gene has CDR1 SGHDN and CDR2 FVKESK. The ends were cut back, 0 bases at V and 2 bases at J, with 23 bases in the middle. The DNA for the CDR3 is TGTGCCAGCAGCCAAGAAACCTGGGGTAGGAGCAAGAGAACCTACAATGAGCAGTTCTTC. Protein: CASSQETWGRSKRTYNEQFF.

Ten or more counts support this clonotype. The CDR3: CASSLGLAGNTGELFF. The CDR3 DNA is TGTGCCAGCAGCCTAGGACTAGCGGGGAACACCGGGGAGCTGTTTTTT. The rearrangement links TRBV7-2 to TRBJ2-2, with 11 bases identical to TRBD2. The J segment lost 1 base and the V segment lost 5 bases, leaving 3 bases of the junction unmatched. The CDR3 loop spans 16 amino acids. The germline V gene has CDR1 SGHTA and CDR2 FQGNSA.

This clonotype occurred many times. The CDR3 coding sequence is TGTGCCAGCAGCCACGGGACAGGGGGGAATCAGCCCCAGCATTTT. Translating gives CASSHGTGGNQPQHF. V usage is TRBV13 and J usage is TRBJ1-5; TRBD1 agrees at 11 bases. Losses at the gene ends were 5 bases for V and 4 bases for J; bases not matched to a gene: 4. CDR1 and CDR2 (germline): PRHDT, FYEKMQ (reference sequence). CDR3 length equals 15 residues.

In its sample, this clonotype was seen many times. The gene calls are TRBV7-8 and TRBJ2-7, with 7 bases identical to TRBD2. The J segment lost 5 bases and the V segment lost 5 bases, leaving 18 bases of the junction unmatched. This CDR3 has 17 amino acids. The V gene's germline CDR1 is SGHVS and CDR2 FQNEAQ. The chain's CDR3 is CASSLRRLAVIIDEQYF. In nucleotides, the CDR3 is TGTGCCAGCAGCCTAAGAAGACTAGCTGTGATTATAGACGAGCAGTACTTC.

The chain joins TRBV4-1 to TRBJ2-7, with 8 nucleotides matching TRBD2. From germline, CDR1 is MGHRA and CDR2 YSYEKL. This CDR3 has 17 amino acids. The junction had 11 bases not matched to a gene; V was cut back by 2 bases and J by 2 bases. CDR3 DNA sequence: TGCGCCAGCAGCCAACAAAAAGCTACTAGCGGTCCCTACGAGCAGTACTTC. Residues: CASSQQKATSGPYEQYF.

This clonotype was detected ten times or more. The chain joins TRBV20-1 to TRBJ2-1; D is possibly TRBD2 (5 bases). Germline CDR1 and CDR2: DFQATT and SNEGSKA (reference sequence). The length of the CDR3 is 15 residues. The germline V and J ends were trimmed by 6 bases and 3 bases, with 18 bases remaining between them. Written as DNA, the CDR3 is TGCAGTGCGCCTCCAGAAGGACTCGACTACAATGAGCAGTTCTTC. Translation: CSAPPEGLDYNEQFF.

Ten or more counts support this clonotype. The rearrangement uses TRBV2 and TRBJ2-7; tentatively, D is TRBD1 or TRBD2 (5 bases each). Deletions cut 6 bases from V and 0 bases from J, with 12 bases between. The CDR3 has 14 residues. The germline gives CDR1 SNHLY, CDR2 FYNNEI. The CDR3 sequence: CASSRDGSSYEQYF. CDR3 sequence (DNA): TGTGCCAGCAGCCGGGACGGTAGCTCCTACGAGCAGTACTTC.

This clonotype was detected ten times or more. The V gene is TRBV5-1, the J gene TRBJ1-1, with 7 bases fitting TRBD1. V lost 0 bases and J lost 2; bases outside the gene matches: 4. There are 15 residues in the CDR3. CDR1 and CDR2 from the germline V gene are SGHRS and YFSETQ. CDR3 protein: CASSLAGTANTEAFF. In DNA form, the CDR3 reads TGCGCCAGCAGCTTGGCCGGGACAGCCAACACTGAAGCTTTCTTT.

The chain is built from TRBV12-3 or TRBV12-4 and TRBJ1-6; possibly TRBD1 for D (6 bases). V was clipped by 8 bases and J by 7 bases, with 12 bases between them. The CDR3 length is 13 residues. The CDR3 loop is CASCGQGNSPLHF. In nucleotides, the CDR3 is TGTGCCAGCTGCGGTCAGGGGAATTCACCCCTCCACTTT.

The genes are TRBV5-1 and TRBJ2-1; TRBD2 agrees at 11 bases. The V gene's germline CDR1 is SGHRS and CDR2 YFSETQ. The CDR3 has 16 residues. J was trimmed by 7 bases and V by 5 bases; bases with no gene match: 11. DNA for the CDR3: TGCGCCAGCAGTTTGAATCCGGGACTAGCGGAGAATGAGCAGTTCTTC. Its protein product is CASSLNPGLAENEQFF.

The V and J genes are TRBV18 and TRBJ1-6; D remains ambiguous. The CDR3 totals 13 residues. In germline, CDR1 is KGHSH, CDR2 LQKENI. The ends were cut back, 2 bases at V and 6 bases at J, with 5 bases in the middle. This CDR3 reads CASSPGSNSPLHF. In nucleotides, the CDR3 is TGTGCCAGCTCACCAGGCAGTAATTCACCCCTCCACTTT.

This clonotype was counted at least ten times. The J gene is TRBJ1-2, the V gene TRBV6-2 or TRBV6-3, with TRBD1 matching 8 bases. Germline V gives CDR1 MNHEY, CDR2 SVGEGT. CDR3 length: 15 residues. V was pared by 6 bases and J by 4 bases, with 10 bases of the junction left unmatched. In DNA form, the CDR3 reads TGTGCCAGCAGAGCCACCGGACAGGGCCGCTATGGCTACACCTTC. Amino acids: CASRATGQGRYGYTF.

The CDR3 DNA reads TGTGCCAGCAGCGCATCGGACAGGGGAGGTGAGCAGTTCTTC. Translation gives CASSASDRGGEQFF. The chain couples TRBV7-9 to TRBJ2-1, with TRBD1 identical over 9 bases. The CDR3 spans 14 residues. The germline CDR1 and CDR2 sequences are SEHNR and FQNEAQ (reference sequence). Trimming removed 5 bases from V and 9 bases from J; junction bases left unmatched: 8.

The V and J genes are TRBV6-2 or TRBV6-3 and TRBJ2-3; 7 bases line up with TRBD1. The CDR3 runs 15 residues. The germline CDR1 and CDR2 sequences are MNHEY and SVGEGT. Germline trimming cut 2 bases from V and 3 bases from J; bases unmatched to any gene: 5. DNA of the CDR3: TGTGCCAGCAGTTACACAGGGGATTGGACAGATACGCAGTATTTT. Protein product: CASSYTGDWTDTQYF.

This clonotype was found a few times. The chain combines TRBV5-6 with TRBJ2-7, with unresolved D. CDR1 is SGHDT and CDR2 is YYEEEE in the germline V gene. Between the trimmed V and J ends, which lost 2 bases and 3 bases, there was a span of 3 bases. The CDR3 has 11 amino acids. CDR3 sequence: CASSFLYEQYF. The CDR3 nucleotides read TGTGCCAGCAGCTTTCTCTACGAGCAGTACTTC.

This clonotype was seen ten or more times. This sequence joins TRBV6-5 and TRBJ2-3, with 9 bases aligning to TRBD2. CDR3 size: 16 residues. Germline CDR1 is MNHEY and CDR2 is SVGAGI. V lost 0 bases to trimming and J lost 4 bases; unmatched junction nucleotides: 5. DNA for the CDR3: TGTGCCAGCAGTTACTCAGGCGGGAGGGCCGCAGATACGCAGTATTTT. This encodes CASSYSGGRAADTQYF.

This clonotype appeared many times. This chain connects TRBV28 to TRBJ1-5; no clear D. Per germline, CDR1 MDHEN and CDR2 SYDVKM. The V end was cut by 8 bases, the J end by 7 bases, with 12 bases between. The CDR3 covers 12 residues. In nucleotides, the CDR3 is TGTGCCAGCCAGGCCAGTGGGCAGCCCCAGCATTTT. It is translated as CASQASGQPQHF.

In its sample, this clonotype was seen a few times. The chain recombines TRBV10-2 with TRBJ2-3, with 11 bases fitting TRBD2. Germline CDR1 WSHSY, CDR2 SAAADI. The CDR3 runs to 21 residues. Unmatched junction bases numbered 24, after V lost 6 bases and J lost 4 bases. Here the CDR3 DNA reads TGCGCCAGCAGGAGATTACCGGGACTAGCGGAGCCTACGCCACTCGCAGATACGCAGTATTTT. Its protein is CASRRLPGLAEPTPLADTQYF.

Judged by abundance, this clonotype is large. The chain uses TRBV11-2 and TRBJ2-4, with D perhaps matching TRBD1 or TRBD2 (5 bases each). Germline CDR1 and CDR2: SGHAT and FQNNGV. V lost 8 bases, J lost 9 bases, and 17 bases lay in between. The CDR3 extends over 13 amino acids. The CDR3 DNA follows: TGTGCCAGCGCGTACGAAGGGACGGGCATTCAGTACTTC. Protein: CASAYEGTGIQYF.

This clonotype has a count of ten or more. The chain carries TRBV20-1 and TRBJ2-3; D may correspond to TRBD1 or TRBD2 (5 bases each). Trimming left V 5 bases short and J 0 bases short, with 18 bases between. CDR3 size: 16 residues. Germline V gene lookup returns CDR1 DFQATT and CDR2 SNEGSKA (reference sequence). CDR3 sequence (DNA): TGCAGTGCTCGGGACCGAGTACGGGCTAGCACAGATACGCAGTATTTT. Amino acids: CSARDRVRASTDTQYF.

This clonotype showed up just a few times. V usage is TRBV6-6 and J usage is TRBJ1-5; the D gene is possibly TRBD1 (5 bases). Trimming removed 2 bases from V and 8 bases from J, with 19 bases in between. The CDR3 length is 16 residues. Germline-derived CDR1 and CDR2 are MNHNY and SVGAGI (reference sequence). The CDR3 region is CASSYPDTIRGKPQHF. In DNA, the CDR3 is TGTGCCAGCAGTTACCCGGACACCATCCGAGGAAAGCCCCAGCATTTT.

In this sample, this clonotype turned up many times. This chain uses TRBV15 with TRBJ2-3; maybe TRBD2 (6 bases). Germline V CDR1 and CDR2: LNHNV, YYDKDF (reference sequence). The V end was cut by 6 bases, the J end by 5 bases, with 21 bases between. The CDR3 extends over 16 amino acids. For the CDR3, the DNA is TGTGCCACCAGGCCCGTTGGGCGGGGCCGGGGAGATACGCAGTATTTT. It translates to CATRPVGRGRGDTQYF.

The CDR3 region is CASSQEPGSTEAFF. DNA for the CDR3: TGCGCCAGCAGCCAAGAGCCCGGGTCCACTGAAGCTTTCTTT. V usage is TRBV4-3 and J usage is TRBJ1-1, with D unresolved. V was pared by 0 bases and J by 4 bases, with 9 bases between. Germline V lookup: CDR1 LGHNA, CDR2 YSLEER. This CDR3 spans 14 amino acids.

This clonotype was seen more than once but under ten times. The chain couples TRBV2 to TRBJ2-7; no firm D call. The CDR3 extends over 11 amino acids. Germline loops: CDR1 SNHLY, CDR2 FYNNEI. Trimming stripped 1 base from V and 3 bases from J, with 1 base between. CDR3 region: CASSEDYEQYF. CDR3 DNA: TGTGCCAGCAGTGAAGACTACGAGCAGTACTTC.

This clonotype turned up a few times. The chain joins TRBV28 to TRBJ2-5, with D maybe TRBD2 (5 bases). V lost 5 bases to trimming and J lost 3 bases, with 16 bases between them. This CDR3 is 15 amino acids long. Germline lookup yields CDR1 MDHEN and CDR2 SYDVKM. CDR3 coding DNA: TGTGCCAGCAGTCCGCGACTAATCCCAGAAGAGACCCAGTACTTC. It is translated as CASSPRLIPEETQYF.